A single sample gave rise to the 20 T cell receptor beta chains below, sequenced in a study of T cell changes during pregnancy in multiple sclerosis. Produced via immunoSEQ multiplex PCR; TCRdb's table is partial and in-frame only. Of 56,000 or so clones listed, around 92% are singletons. The starting material was CD4+ T cells from peripheral blood mononuclear cells, obtained in the third trimester of pregnancy. These receptors came from a female donor with multiple sclerosis, enrolled in a pregnancy study.

This chain connects TRBV20-1 to TRBJ2-7; D is perhaps TRBD2 (6 bases). CDR1 DFQATT and CDR2 SNEGSKA come from the germline V gene (reference sequence). CDR3 length: 10 residues. The CDR3 region has the DNA TGCAGCGCTGGGGGGAACGAGCAGTACTTC. Its protein is CSAGGNEQYF.

V and J are TRBV5-1 and TRBJ2-1; D gene uncertain. There are 16 residues in the CDR3. The V end was cut by 4 bases, the J end by 2 bases, with 16 bases between. The germline gives CDR1 SGHRS, CDR2 YFSETQ. The DNA for the CDR3 is TGCGCCAGCAGCGAAAGAGGAACTACTCCCTACAATGAGCAGTTCTTC. Amino acid sequence: CASSERGTTPYNEQFF.

The V gene is TRBV2, the J gene TRBJ1-2, with D possibly matching TRBD1 (5 bases). CDR3 length: 14 residues. CDR1 is SNHLY, CDR2 FYNNEI, per germline. V was cut by 0 bases and J by 5 bases, with 10 bases left in between. CDR3 sequence (DNA): TGTGCCAGCAGTGAAGCGGACAAAGGGTATGGCTACACCTTC. The encoded protein is CASSEADKGYGYTF. The whole variable domain, filled in from reference TRBV2 and TRBJ1-2, reads EPEVTQTPSHQVTQMGQEVILRCVPISNHLYFYWYRQILGQKVEFLVSFYNNEISEKSEIFDDQFSVERPDGSNFTLKIRSTKLEDSAMYFCASSEADKGYGYTFGSGTRLTVV.

The J gene is TRBJ1-2, the V gene TRBV5-1; TRBD1 aligns across 10 bases. The junction had 6 bases not matched to a gene; V was cut back by 4 bases and J by 6 bases. Looked up from germline, CDR1 is SGHRS and CDR2 is YFSETQ. The CDR3 is 14 residues long. The CDR3 bases are TGCGCCAGCAGCCAGTGGACAGGGGGTAATGGCTACACCTTC. Encoded protein: CASSQWTGGNGYTF.

The chain has TRBV15 and TRBJ2-7; 7 bases are a match to TRBD2. CDR3 length: 17 residues. Trimming cost V 1 base and J 3 bases; bases outside gene matches: 12. The germline gives CDR1 LNHNV, CDR2 YYDKDF (reference sequence). The CDR3: CATSRGLAGSSGYEQYF. The CDR3 DNA reads TGTGCCACCAGCAGAGGCCTCGCGGGATCTAGCGGCTACGAGCAGTACTTC.

The chain combines TRBV15 with TRBJ1-4; 8 nucleotides line up with TRBD1. The CDR3 totals 15 residues. Germline V gene data show CDR1 as LNHNV and CDR2 as YYDKDF (reference sequence). V was pared by 1 base and J by 3 bases, with 1 base of the junction left unmatched. The CDR3 reads CATSRGQGPNEKLFF. CDR3 DNA sequence: TGTGCCACCAGCAGAGGACAGGGGCCTAATGAAAAACTGTTTTTT.

The chain has TRBV19 and TRBJ1-5; D uncertain. The germline V and J ends were trimmed by 2 bases and 7 bases, with 12 bases remaining between them. CDR3 length: 14 amino acids. Germline V lookup: CDR1 LNHDA, CDR2 SQIVND (reference sequence). The CDR3 is CASSITSDNQPQHF. The CDR3, as DNA: TGTGCCAGTAGTATAACCTCCGACAACCAGCCCCAGCATTTT.

Only a few counts were recorded for this clone. In DNA form, the CDR3 reads TGCGCCAGCAGCCGGAGGTACACTGAAGCTTTCTTT. Protein sequence: CASSRRYTEAFF. This rearrangement joins TRBV5-1 to TRBJ1-1; no clear D. Germline CDR1 SGHRS, CDR2 YFSETQ. This CDR3 is 12 amino acids long. V was pared by 4 bases and J by 3 bases, with 7 bases between.

V is TRBV2 and J is TRBJ1-1; no firm D call. Trimming left V 3 bases short and J 4 bases short, with 6 bases between. CDR3 length: 12 residues. From germline, CDR1 is SNHLY and CDR2 FYNNEI. CDR3 protein: CASSERATEAFF. CDR3 nucleotides: TGTGCCAGCAGTGAGAGGGCCACTGAAGCTTTCTTT.

The chain recombines TRBV5-8 with TRBJ2-1; 13 nucleotides agree with TRBD2. V lost 4 bases to trimming and J lost 2 bases; unmatched junction nucleotides: 9. CDR3 length: 18 amino acids. The V gene's germline CDR1 is SGHTS and CDR2 YDEGEE. CDR3 nucleotide sequence: TGTGCCAGCAGCCTCGGACTAGCGGGAGTCCCCACCTACAATGAGCAGTTCTTC. This encodes CASSLGLAGVPTYNEQFF.

V and J are TRBV7-8 and TRBJ2-3; perhaps TRBD1 as D (6 bases). CDR3 length: 16 residues. Germline values: CDR1 SGHVS, CDR2 FQNEAQ. Trimming shortened V by 8 bases and J by 5 bases, and 23 bases separated the two germline ends. The CDR3 DNA reads TGTGCCAGCCGCCCCAGGGGAGCGGATGGGATAGATACGCAGTATTTT. Translated: CASRPRGADGIDTQYF.

The rearrangement uses TRBV7-2 and TRBJ2-3; no clear D gene. V lost 5 bases and J lost 1, with 7 bases in between. The CDR3 extends over 13 amino acids. The V gene's germline CDR1 is SGHTA and CDR2 FQGNSA. CDR3 nucleotide sequence: TGTGCCAGCAGCCCACAACGCACAGATACGCAGTATTTT. It specifies CASSPQRTDTQYF.

J is TRBJ1-2 and V is TRBV5-1; the D gene is possibly TRBD1 (5 bases). The germline V and J ends were trimmed by 3 bases and 4 bases, with 13 bases remaining between them. This CDR3 comprises 14 residues. Germline V lookup: CDR1 SGHRS, CDR2 YFSETQ. The CDR3 DNA is TGCGCCAGCAGCTACTCCGGGGGTGCCTATGGCTACACCTTC. This codes for CASSYSGGAYGYTF.

The rearrangement uses TRBV5-1 and TRBJ1-1; TRBD1 agrees at 7 bases. V trimming: 4 bases; J trimming: 2 bases; junction bases outside the gene matches: 5. Germline V gives CDR1 SGHRS, CDR2 YFSETQ. This CDR3 comprises 14 residues. CDR3: CASSIDRANTEAFF. The CDR3 region has the DNA TGCGCCAGCAGCATAGACAGGGCCAACACTGAAGCTTTCTTT.

In this sample, this clone turned up once. The CDR3 protein is CASSESPTVPGNTIYF. For the CDR3, the DNA is TGTGCCAGCAGTGAGAGCCCGACAGTCCCTGGAAACACCATATATTTT. This chain uses TRBV6-1 with TRBJ1-3; TRBD1 is a possible D gene (5 bases). Germline V CDR1 and CDR2: MNHNS, SASEGT. V was trimmed by 3 bases and J by 2 bases, leaving 14 bases between them. The CDR3 is 16 residues long.

The CDR3 DNA reads as TGCAGCGTTAATCCGGGACAGGAGAACTATGGCTACACCTTC. Its translation is CSVNPGQENYGYTF. The chain recombines TRBV29-1 with TRBJ1-2, with 8 nucleotides matching TRBD1. There are 14 residues in the CDR3. Germline V gene lookup returns CDR1 SQVTM and CDR2 ANQGSEA. J lost 2 bases, V lost 5 bases, and 7 bases had no gene match. Full variable domain (missing parts from reference TRBV29-1 and TRBJ1-2): SAVISQKPSRDICQRGTSLTIQCQVDSQVTMMFWYRQQPGQSLTLIATANQGSEATYESGFVIDKFPISRPNLTFSTLTVSNMSPEDSSIYLCSVNPGQENYGYTFGSGTRLTVV.

V is TRBV7-9 and J is TRBJ2-2; 7 nucleotides align to TRBD1. Per the germline V gene, CDR1 is SEHNR and CDR2 is FQNEAQ (reference sequence). The CDR3 covers 14 residues. The J segment lost 4 bases and the V segment lost 5 bases, leaving 4 bases of the junction unmatched. CDR3 DNA: TGTGCCAGCAGCCGGGGACAGCTCACCGGGGAGCTGTTTTTT. Its translation: CASSRGQLTGELFF.

J is TRBJ2-2 and V is TRBV11-2, with a possible D match to TRBD1 (6 bases). The germline V and J ends were trimmed by 4 bases and 3 bases, with 9 bases remaining between them. CDR1 and CDR2 from the germline V gene are SGHAT and FQNNGV. The CDR3 length is 14 residues. The CDR3 region has the DNA TGTGCCAGCAGCTCAACAGGGTACACCGGGGAGCTGTTTTTT. Amino acids: CASSSTGYTGELFF.

V gene TRBV6-5 combines with J gene TRBJ2-7, with D possibly matching TRBD2 (6 bases). The length of the CDR3 is 14 residues. Trimming left V 1 base short and J 5 bases short, with 12 bases between. CDR1 is MNHEY and CDR2 is SVGAGI in the germline V gene. The CDR3 coding sequence is TGTGCCAGCAGTTACTGGGCCAGGAGGGACGAGCAGTACTTC. As protein: CASSYWARRDEQYF.

This chain joins TRBV10-3 and TRBJ2-3; TRBD2 matches 7 bases. The V segment lost 2 bases and the J segment 1 base; nucleotides outside the gene matches: 3. The germline gives CDR1 ENHRY, CDR2 SYGVKD. The CDR3 covers 15 residues. CDR3: CAISEGGRGTDTQYF. The CDR3 nucleotides read TGTGCCATCAGTGAGGGAGGGAGGGGCACAGATACGCAGTATTTT.